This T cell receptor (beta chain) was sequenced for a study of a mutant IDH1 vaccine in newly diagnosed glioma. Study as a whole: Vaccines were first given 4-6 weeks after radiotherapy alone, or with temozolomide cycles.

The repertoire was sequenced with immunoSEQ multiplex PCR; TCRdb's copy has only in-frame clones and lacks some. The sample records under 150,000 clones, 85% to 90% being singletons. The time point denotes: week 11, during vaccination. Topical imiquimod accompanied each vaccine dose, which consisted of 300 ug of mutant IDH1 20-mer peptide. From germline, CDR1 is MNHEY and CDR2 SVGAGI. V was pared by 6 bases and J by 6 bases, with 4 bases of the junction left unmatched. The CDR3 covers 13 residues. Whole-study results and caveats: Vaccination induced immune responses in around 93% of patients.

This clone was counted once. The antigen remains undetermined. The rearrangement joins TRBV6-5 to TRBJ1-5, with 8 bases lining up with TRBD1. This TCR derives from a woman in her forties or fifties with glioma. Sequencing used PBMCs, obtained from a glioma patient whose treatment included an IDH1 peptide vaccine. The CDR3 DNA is TGTGCCAGCAGCCCAGACAGGGGTCAGCCCCAGCATTTT. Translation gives CASSPDRGQPQHF.